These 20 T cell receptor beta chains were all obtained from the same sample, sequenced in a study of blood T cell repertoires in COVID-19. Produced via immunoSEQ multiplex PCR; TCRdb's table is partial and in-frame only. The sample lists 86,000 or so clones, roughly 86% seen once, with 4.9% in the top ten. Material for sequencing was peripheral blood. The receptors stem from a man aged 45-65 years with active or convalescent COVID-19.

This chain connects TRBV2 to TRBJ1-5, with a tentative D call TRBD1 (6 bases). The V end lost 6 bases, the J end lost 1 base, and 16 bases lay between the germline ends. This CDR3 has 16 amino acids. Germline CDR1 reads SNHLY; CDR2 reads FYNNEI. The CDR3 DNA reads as TGTGCCAGCAGCCCAGGCGGGGGCTCGAGCAATCAGCCCCAGCATTTT. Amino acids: CASSPGGGSSNQPQHF.

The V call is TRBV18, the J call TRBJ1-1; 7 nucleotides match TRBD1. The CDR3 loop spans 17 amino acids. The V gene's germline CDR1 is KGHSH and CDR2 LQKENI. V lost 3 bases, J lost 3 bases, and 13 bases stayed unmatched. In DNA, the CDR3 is TGTGCCAGCTCACCGAGGATACCAGGGGGAGAGGACACTGAAGCTTTCTTT. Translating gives CASSPRIPGGEDTEAFF.

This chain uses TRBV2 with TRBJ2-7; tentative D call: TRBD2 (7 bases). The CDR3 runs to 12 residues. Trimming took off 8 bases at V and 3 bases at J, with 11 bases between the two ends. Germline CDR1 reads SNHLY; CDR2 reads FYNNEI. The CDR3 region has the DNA TGTGCCAGCGGGGAGGGGGGCTACGAGCAGTACTTC. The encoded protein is CASGEGGYEQYF.

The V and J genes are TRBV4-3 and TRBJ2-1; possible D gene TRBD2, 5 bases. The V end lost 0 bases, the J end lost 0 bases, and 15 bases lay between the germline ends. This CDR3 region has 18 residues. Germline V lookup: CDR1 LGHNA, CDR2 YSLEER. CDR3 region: CASSQESSGLSSYNEQFF. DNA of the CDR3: TGCGCCAGCAGCCAAGAGTCCAGCGGCTTAAGCTCCTACAATGAGCAGTTCTTC.

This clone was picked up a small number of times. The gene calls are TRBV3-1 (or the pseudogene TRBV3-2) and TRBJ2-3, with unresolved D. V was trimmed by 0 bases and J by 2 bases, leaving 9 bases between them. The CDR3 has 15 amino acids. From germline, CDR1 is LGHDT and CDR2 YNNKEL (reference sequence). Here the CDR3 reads CASSQDRVFTDTQYF. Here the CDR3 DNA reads TGTGCCAGCAGCCAAGATCGTGTATTCACAGATACGCAGTATTTT.

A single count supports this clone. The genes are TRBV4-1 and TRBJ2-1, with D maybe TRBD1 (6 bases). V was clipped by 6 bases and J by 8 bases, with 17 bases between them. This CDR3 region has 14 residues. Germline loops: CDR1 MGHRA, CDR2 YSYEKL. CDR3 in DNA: TGCGCCAGCAGGCGACAACAGGGCCTGGATGAGCAGTTCTTC. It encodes CASRRQQGLDEQFF.

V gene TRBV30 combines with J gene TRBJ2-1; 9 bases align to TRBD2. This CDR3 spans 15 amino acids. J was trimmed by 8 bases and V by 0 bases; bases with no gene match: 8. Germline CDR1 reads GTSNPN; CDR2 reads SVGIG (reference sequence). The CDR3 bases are TGTGCCTGGAGTGTAGGTGGCGGGGGGGCGGATGAGCAGTTCTTC. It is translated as CAWSVGGGGADEQFF.

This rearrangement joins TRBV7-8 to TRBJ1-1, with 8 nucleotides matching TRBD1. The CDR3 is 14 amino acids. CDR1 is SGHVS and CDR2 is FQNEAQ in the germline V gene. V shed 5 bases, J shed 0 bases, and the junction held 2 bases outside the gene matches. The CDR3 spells CASSPTGVNTEAFF. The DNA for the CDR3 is TGTGCCAGCAGCCCGACAGGGGTGAACACTGAAGCTTTCTTT. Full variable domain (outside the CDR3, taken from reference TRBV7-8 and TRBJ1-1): GAGVSQSPRYKVAKRGQDVALRCDPISGHVSLFWYQQALGQGPEFLTYFQNEAQLDKSGLPSDRFFAERPEGSVSTLKIQRTQQEDSAVYLCASSPTGVNTEAFFGQGTRLTVV.

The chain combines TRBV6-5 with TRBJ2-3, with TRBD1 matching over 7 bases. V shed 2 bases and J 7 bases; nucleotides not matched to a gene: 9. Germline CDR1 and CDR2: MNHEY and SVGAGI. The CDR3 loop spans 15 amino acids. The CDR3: CASSYVKGALNTQYF. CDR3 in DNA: TGTGCCAGCAGTTACGTGAAGGGGGCGTTGAATACGCAGTATTTT.

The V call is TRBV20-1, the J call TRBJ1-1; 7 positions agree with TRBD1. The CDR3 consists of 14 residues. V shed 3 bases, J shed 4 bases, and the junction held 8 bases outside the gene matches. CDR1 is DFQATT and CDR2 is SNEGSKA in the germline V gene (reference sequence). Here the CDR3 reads CSASLTGIGTEAFF. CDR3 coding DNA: TGCAGTGCTAGTCTGACAGGGATAGGCACTGAAGCTTTCTTT.

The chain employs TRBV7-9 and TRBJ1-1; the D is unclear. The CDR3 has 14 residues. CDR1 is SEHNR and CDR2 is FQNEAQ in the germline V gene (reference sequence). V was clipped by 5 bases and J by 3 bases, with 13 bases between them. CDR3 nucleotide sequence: TGTGCCAGCAGCCCGGCGGGTTTGTACACTGAAGCTTTCTTT. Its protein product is CASSPAGLYTEAFF.

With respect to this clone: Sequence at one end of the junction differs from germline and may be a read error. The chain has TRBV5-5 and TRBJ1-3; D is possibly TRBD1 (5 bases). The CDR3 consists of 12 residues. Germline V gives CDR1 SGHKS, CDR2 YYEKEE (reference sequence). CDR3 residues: CASSFGDQGRDF. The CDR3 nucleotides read TGTGCCAGCAGCTTTGGTGACCAGGGTCGGGATTTT.

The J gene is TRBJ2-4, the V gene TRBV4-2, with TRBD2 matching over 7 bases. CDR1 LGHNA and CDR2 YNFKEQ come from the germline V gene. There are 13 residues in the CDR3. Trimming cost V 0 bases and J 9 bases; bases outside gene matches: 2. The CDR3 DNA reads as TGTGCCAGCAGCCAAGATGGGGAGGGCATTCAGTACTTC. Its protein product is CASSQDGEGIQYF.

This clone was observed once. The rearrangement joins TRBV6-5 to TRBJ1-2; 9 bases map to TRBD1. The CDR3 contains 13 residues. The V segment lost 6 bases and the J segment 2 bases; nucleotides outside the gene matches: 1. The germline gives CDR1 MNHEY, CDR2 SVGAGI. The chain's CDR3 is CASRDRGNYGYTF. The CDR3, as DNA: TGTGCCAGCAGGGACAGGGGAAACTATGGCTACACCTTC.

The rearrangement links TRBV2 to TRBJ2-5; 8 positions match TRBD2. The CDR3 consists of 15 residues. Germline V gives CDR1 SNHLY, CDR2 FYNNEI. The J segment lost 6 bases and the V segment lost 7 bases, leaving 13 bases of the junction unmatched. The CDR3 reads CASKRGPSTGQTQYF. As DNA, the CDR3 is TGTGCCAGCAAGCGGGGGCCGAGTACGGGGCAGACCCAGTACTTC. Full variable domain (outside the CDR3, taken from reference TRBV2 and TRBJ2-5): EPEVTQTPSHQVTQMGQEVILRCVPISNHLYFYWYRQILGQKVEFLVSFYNNEISEKSEIFDDQFSVERPDGSNFTLKIRSTKLEDSAMYFCASKRGPSTGQTQYFGPGTRLLVL.

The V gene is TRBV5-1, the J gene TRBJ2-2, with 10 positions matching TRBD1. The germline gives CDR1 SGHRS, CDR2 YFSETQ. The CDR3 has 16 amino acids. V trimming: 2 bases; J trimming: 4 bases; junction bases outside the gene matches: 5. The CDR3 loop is CASSFDRGRFTGELFF. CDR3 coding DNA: TGCGCCAGCAGCTTTGACAGGGGGCGGTTCACCGGGGAGCTGTTTTTT.

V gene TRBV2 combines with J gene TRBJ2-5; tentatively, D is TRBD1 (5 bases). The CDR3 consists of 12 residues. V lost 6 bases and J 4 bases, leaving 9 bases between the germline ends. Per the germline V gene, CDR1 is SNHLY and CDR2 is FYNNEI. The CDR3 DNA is TGTGCCAGCAGGGACACTGGAGAGACCCAGTACTTC. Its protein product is CASRDTGETQYF.

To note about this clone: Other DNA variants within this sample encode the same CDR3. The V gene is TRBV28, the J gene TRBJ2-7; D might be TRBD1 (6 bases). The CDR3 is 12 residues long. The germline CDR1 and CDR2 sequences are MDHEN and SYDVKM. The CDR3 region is CASTSTGSEQYV. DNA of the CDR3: TGTGCCAGCACCTCAACAGGGAGCGAGCAGTATGTC.

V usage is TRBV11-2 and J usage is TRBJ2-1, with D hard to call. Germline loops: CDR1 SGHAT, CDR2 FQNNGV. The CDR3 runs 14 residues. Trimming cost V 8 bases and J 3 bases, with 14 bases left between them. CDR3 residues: CASRRSSNYNEQFF. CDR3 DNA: TGTGCCAGCCGTAGATCCTCTAACTACAATGAGCAGTTCTTC.

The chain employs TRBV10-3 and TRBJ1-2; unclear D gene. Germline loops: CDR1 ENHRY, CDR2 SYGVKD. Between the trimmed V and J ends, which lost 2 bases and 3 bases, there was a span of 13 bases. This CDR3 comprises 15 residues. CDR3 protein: CAISEQAGGDYGYTF. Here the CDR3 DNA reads TGTGCCATCAGTGAGCAGGCAGGAGGCGACTATGGCTACACCTTC.